This T cell receptor beta chain was sequenced during a study of blood T cell repertoires in COVID-19. Study context: Samples of COVID-19 (acute and convalescent) were obtained from the United States, Italy and Spain.

In the authors' methods: Scientists estimated how many nucleated cells there were by amplifying reference gene primers. TCRdb's table, derived via immunoSEQ multiplex PCR, lists solely in-frame clones and lacks some. The DNA gave D and trimming, while V, J and clone size come from that table. The sample holds roughly 670,000 clones, about 87% seen once. The source of this sequence is a woman in her late teens or twenties with acute or convalescent COVID-19. Sequencing was performed on peripheral blood.

CDR3: CAITTGGAGTEAFF. Here the CDR3 DNA reads TGTGCCATCACCACCGGAGGGGCGGGCACTGAAGCTTTCTTT. This chain joins TRBV10-3 and TRBJ1-1; TRBD1 is a possible D gene (5 bases). Germline CDR1 is ENHRY and CDR2 is SYGVKD. V was pared by 7 bases and J by 4 bases, with 16 bases between. This CDR3 region has 14 residues.